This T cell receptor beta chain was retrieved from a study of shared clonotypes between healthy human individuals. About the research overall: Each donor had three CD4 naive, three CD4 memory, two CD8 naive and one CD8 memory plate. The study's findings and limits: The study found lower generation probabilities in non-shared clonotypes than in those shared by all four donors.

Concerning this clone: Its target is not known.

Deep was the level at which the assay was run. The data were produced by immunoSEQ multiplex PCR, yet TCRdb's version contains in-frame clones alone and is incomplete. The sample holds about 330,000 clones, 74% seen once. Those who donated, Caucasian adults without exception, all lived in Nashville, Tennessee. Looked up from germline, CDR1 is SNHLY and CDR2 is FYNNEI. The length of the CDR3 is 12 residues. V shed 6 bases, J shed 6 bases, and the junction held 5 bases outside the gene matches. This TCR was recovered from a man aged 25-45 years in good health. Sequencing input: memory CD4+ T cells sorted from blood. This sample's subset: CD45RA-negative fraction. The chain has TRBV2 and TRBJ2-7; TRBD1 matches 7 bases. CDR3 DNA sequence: TGTGCCAGCAGGACAGGGCCGCTCGAGCAGTACTTC. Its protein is CASRTGPLEQYF. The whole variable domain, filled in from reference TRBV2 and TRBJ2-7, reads EPEVTQTPSHQVTQMGQEVILRCVPISNHLYFYWYRQILGQKVEFLVSFYNNEISEKSEIFDDQFSVERPDGSNFTLKIRSTKLEDSAMYFCASRTGPLEQYFGPGTRLTVT.